The entry that follows covers one T cell receptor beta chain sequence. This specimen comes from a study of OX40 agonist ivuxolimab in advanced cancers. The protocol was immunoSEQ multiplex PCR, while the TCRdb copy is restricted to in-frame clones and leaves out a portion. This table has 60,000 to 65,000 clones, 65% to 85% appearing once. Germline-derived CDR1 and CDR2 are SNHLY and FYNNEI. The CDR3 extends over 16 amino acids. Trimming removed 6 bases at V and 2 bases at J, with 17 bases between. The TCR sequence derives from an adult with an advanced solid tumor such as melanoma, head and neck, liver or kidney cancer. This chain uses TRBV2 with TRBJ2-1; D remains ambiguous. The specimen was CD4+ or CD8+ T cells sorted from blood, collected in a trial of the OX40 agonist ivuxolimab. This CDR3 reads CASRESAGSTYNEQFF. DNA of the CDR3: TGTGCCAGCAGGGAGTCAGCCGGGTCCACCTACAATGAGCAGTTCTTC.